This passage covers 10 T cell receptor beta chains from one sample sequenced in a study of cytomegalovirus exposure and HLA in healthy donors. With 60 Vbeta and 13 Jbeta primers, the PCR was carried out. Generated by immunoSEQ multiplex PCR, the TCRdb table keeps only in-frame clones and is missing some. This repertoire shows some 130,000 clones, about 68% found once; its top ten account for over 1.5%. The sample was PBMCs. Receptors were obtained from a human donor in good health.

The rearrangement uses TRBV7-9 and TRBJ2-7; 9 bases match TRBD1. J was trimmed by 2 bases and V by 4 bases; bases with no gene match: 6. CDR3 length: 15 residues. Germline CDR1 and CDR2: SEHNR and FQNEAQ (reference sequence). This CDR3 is CASSSTGTGTYEQYF. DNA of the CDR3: TGTGCCAGCAGCTCCACCGGGACAGGGACCTACGAGCAGTACTTC.

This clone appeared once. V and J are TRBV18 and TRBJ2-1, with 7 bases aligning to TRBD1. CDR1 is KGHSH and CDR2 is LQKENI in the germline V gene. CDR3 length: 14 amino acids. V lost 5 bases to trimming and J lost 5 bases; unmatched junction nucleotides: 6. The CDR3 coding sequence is TGTGCCAGCTCATCCTCCGGGACAGACAATGAGCAGTTCTTC. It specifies CASSSSGTDNEQFF.

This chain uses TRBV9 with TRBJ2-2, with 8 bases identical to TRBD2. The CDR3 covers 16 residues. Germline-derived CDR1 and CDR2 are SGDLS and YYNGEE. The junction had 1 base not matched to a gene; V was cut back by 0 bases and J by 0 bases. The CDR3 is CASSVDGRANTGELFF. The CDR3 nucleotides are TGTGCCAGCAGCGTAGACGGGAGGGCGAACACCGGGGAGCTGTTTTTT.

The CDR3 region is CATADRSGGFYEQYF. Here the CDR3 DNA reads TGTGCCACCGCCGATCGCTCGGGAGGTTTTTACGAGCAGTACTTC. This rearrangement joins TRBV6-5 to TRBJ2-7; TRBD2 matches 7 bases. V lost 10 bases to trimming and J lost 4 bases; unmatched junction nucleotides: 16. This CDR3 contains 15 residues. CDR1 is MNHEY and CDR2 is SVGAGI in the germline V gene.

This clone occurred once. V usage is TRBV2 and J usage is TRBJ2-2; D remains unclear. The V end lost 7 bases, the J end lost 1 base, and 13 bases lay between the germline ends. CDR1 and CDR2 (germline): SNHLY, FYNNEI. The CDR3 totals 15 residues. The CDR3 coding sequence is TGTGCCAGCACTGACGGGTTAGAGAACACCGGGGAGCTGTTTTTT. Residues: CASTDGLENTGELFF.

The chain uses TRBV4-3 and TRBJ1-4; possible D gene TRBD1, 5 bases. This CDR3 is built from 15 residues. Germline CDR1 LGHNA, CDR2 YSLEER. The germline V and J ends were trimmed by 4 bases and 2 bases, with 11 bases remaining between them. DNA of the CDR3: TGCGCCAGCAGCCCATCCGACAGCACTAATGAAAAACTGTTTTTT. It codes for CASSPSDSTNEKLFF.

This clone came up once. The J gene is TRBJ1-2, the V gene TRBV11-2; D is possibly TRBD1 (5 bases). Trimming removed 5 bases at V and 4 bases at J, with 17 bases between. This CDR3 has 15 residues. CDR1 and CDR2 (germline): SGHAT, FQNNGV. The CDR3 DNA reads TGTGCCAGCAGCGAAGCTCTGGGGCTGGGCTATGGCTACACCTTC. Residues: CASSEALGLGYGYTF. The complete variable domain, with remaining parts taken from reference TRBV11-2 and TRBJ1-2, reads EAGVAQSPRYKIIEKRQSVAFWCNPISGHATLYWYQQILGQGPKLLIQFQNNGVVDDSQLPKDRFSAERLKGVDSTLKIQPAKLEDSAVYLCASSEALGLGYGYTFGSGTRLTVV.

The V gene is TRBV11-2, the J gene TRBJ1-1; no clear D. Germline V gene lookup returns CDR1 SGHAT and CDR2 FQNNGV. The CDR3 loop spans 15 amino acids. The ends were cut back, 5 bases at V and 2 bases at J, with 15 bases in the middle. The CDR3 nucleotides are TGTGCCAGCAGCCCCATTAGCGGGAAAAACACTGAAGCTTTCTTT. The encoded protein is CASSPISGKNTEAFF.

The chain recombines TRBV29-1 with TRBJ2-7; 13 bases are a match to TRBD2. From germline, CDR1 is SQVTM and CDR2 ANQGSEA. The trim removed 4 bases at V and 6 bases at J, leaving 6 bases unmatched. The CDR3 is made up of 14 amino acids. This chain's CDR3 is CSVVTSGRGREQYF. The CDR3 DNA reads TGCAGCGTTGTCACTAGCGGGAGGGGCCGCGAGCAGTACTTC.

The CDR3 is CASTARGGSSYEQYF. DNA for the CDR3: TGTGCCAGCACCGCAAGGGGGGGGAGCTCCTACGAGCAGTACTTC. The gene calls are TRBV7-8 and TRBJ2-7, with D perhaps matching TRBD2 (7 bases). There are 15 residues in the CDR3. The germline CDR1 and CDR2 sequences are SGHVS and FQNEAQ. V was pared by 7 bases and J by 0 bases, with 16 bases between.